This T cell receptor (beta chain) stems from a study of CD8 T cells in ankylosing spondylitis. TCRdb re-called the 5' RACE reads through MiXCR, storing one row per CDR3 protein. The repertoire holds about 24,000 distinct CDR3 sequences, over 10% seen once, with about 35% in the top ten. There are many counts of this clonotype. The CDR3 is 12 residues long. V was clipped by 1 base and J by 3 bases, with 3 bases between them. Germline loops: CDR1 LGHNA, CDR2 YSLEER. V is TRBV4-3 and J is TRBJ1-1; D not resolved. This TCR came from a male donor with ankylosing spondylitis or in good health (not recorded which). The sample taken for sequencing was blood. The CDR3 protein is CASSQGYTEAFF. The CDR3 DNA reads as TGCGCCAGCAGCCAAGGGTACACTGAAGCTTTCTTT.